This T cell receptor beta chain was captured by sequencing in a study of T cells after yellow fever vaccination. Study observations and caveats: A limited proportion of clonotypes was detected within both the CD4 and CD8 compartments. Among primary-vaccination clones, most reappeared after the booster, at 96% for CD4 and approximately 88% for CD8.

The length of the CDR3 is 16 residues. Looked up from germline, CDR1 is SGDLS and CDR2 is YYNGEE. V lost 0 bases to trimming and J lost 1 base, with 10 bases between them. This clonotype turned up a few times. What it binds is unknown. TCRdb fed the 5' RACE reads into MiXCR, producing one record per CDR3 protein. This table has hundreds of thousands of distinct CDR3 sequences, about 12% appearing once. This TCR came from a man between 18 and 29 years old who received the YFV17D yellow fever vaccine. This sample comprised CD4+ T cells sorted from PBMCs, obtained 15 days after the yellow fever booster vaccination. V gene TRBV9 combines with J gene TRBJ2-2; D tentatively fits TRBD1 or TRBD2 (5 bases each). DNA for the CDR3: TGTGCCAGCAGCGTAGGTGAGAGGGGGAACACCGGGGAGCTGTTTTTT. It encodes CASSVGERGNTGELFF.